One sample yielded the 26 T cell receptor beta chains listed below, sequenced in a study of shared clonotypes between healthy human individuals. Assay: immunoSEQ multiplex PCR; the TCRdb copy retains only in-frame clones and omits some. The sample includes 2 million to 2.5 million clones, approximately 94% of them seen just once. Sequencing was done on a sample of naive CD4+ T cells sorted from blood. Regarding subset: CD45RA+ positively selected. The receptors stem from a man aged 18 to 30 in good health.

Written as DNA, the CDR3 is TGTGCCTGGACCGGACAGCCCGGGGATACGCAGTATTTT. As protein: CAWTGQPGDTQYF. This chain links TRBV30 with TRBJ2-3; possibly TRBD1 for D (6 bases). The CDR3 covers 13 residues. Per germline, CDR1 GTSNPN and CDR2 SVGIG (reference sequence). V gave up 4 bases and J gave up 6 bases, with 14 bases separating them.

V gene TRBV7-2 combines with J gene TRBJ1-5; no firm D call. The CDR3 has 13 amino acids. The germline V gene encodes CDR1 SGHTA and CDR2 FQGNSA. V was trimmed by 3 bases and J by 6 bases, leaving 9 bases between them. The CDR3 nucleotides are TGTGCCAGCAGCTTCTGGGGTTTTCAGCCCCAGCATTTT. This translates into CASSFWGFQPQHF.

This sequence joins TRBV5-1 and TRBJ2-7; 8 nucleotides match TRBD1. The CDR3 has 14 amino acids. From germline, CDR1 is SGHRS and CDR2 YFSETQ. Trimming at V came to 3 bases and at J to 3 bases, leaving 5 bases not matched to a gene. As DNA, the CDR3 is TGCGCCAGCAGCTCGCTCGACAGGGGCTACGAGCAGTACTTC. Translated: CASSSLDRGYEQYF.

The chain employs TRBV2 and TRBJ1-4; D is possibly TRBD1 (5 bases). The CDR3 totals 15 residues. Germline CDR1 and CDR2: SNHLY and FYNNEI. Trimming stripped 4 bases from V and 3 bases from J, with 12 bases between. This CDR3 reads CASSGNWGANEKLFF. The CDR3 DNA reads TGTGCCAGCAGTGGGAATTGGGGGGCTAATGAAAAACTGTTTTTT. The variable domain in full, completed from reference TRBV2 and TRBJ1-4, reads EPEVTQTPSHQVTQMGQEVILRCVPISNHLYFYWYRQILGQKVEFLVSFYNNEISEKSEIFDDQFSVERPDGSNFTLKIRSTKLEDSAMYFCASSGNWGANEKLFFGSGTQLSVL.

The rearrangement joins TRBV7-6 to TRBJ2-7, with 9 bases fitting TRBD1. The CDR3 extends over 14 amino acids. J lost 5 bases, V lost 1 base, and 3 bases had no gene match. Germline V gene sequence: CDR1 SGHVS, CDR2 FNYEAQ. CDR3 DNA: TGTGCCAGCAGCTTAGATACAGGGGGCGACGAGCAGTACTTC. This sequence encodes CASSLDTGGDEQYF.

The CDR3 spells CASSESLIGKLFF. The CDR3 DNA sequence: TGCGCCAGCAGTGAGTCTCTGATCGGAAAACTGTTTTTT. The V gene is TRBV10-1, the J gene TRBJ1-4; D not resolved. The germline V gene encodes CDR1 WNHNN and CDR2 SYGVQD (reference sequence). V gave up 0 bases and J gave up 10 bases, with 9 bases separating them. The CDR3 runs to 13 residues.

The chain uses TRBV11-2 and TRBJ2-1; TRBD2 matches at 14 bases. Germline values: CDR1 SGHAT, CDR2 FQNNGV. The V gene end was trimmed by 2 bases and the J gene end by 1 base; junction bases not matched to a gene: 4. CDR3 length: 18 residues. The CDR3 region is CASSLYGLAGGSYNEQFF. In DNA form, the CDR3 reads TGTGCCAGCAGCTTATACGGACTAGCGGGGGGATCCTACAATGAGCAGTTCTTC.

About this clone: Sequence at one end of the junction differs from germline and may be a read error. CDR3 nucleotides: TGTGCTAGCAGCTTAGACCGTCGCCCGGGGAGCAATCAGCCCCAGCATTTT. Protein: CASSLDRRPGSNQPQHF. The rearrangement links TRBV7-7 to TRBJ1-5; D gene uncertain. The CDR3 spans 17 residues. Germline values: CDR1 SSHAT, CDR2 FNYEAQ (reference sequence). The entire variable domain, with the rest obtained from reference TRBV7-7 and TRBJ1-5, is as follows: GAGVSQSPRYKVTKRGQDVTLRCDPISSHATLYWYQQALGQGPEFLTYFNYEAQPDKSGLPSDRFSAERPEGSISTLTIQRTEQRDSAMYRCASSLDRRPGSNQPQHFGDGTRLSIL.

The chain employs TRBV4-3 and TRBJ1-1; maybe TRBD1 (6 bases). In germline, CDR1 is LGHNA, CDR2 YSLEER. The ends were cut back, 0 bases at V and 6 bases at J, with 32 bases in the middle. CDR3 length equals 21 residues. The CDR3 is CASSQDLPARGRVQRSAEAFF. The CDR3 bases are TGCGCCAGCAGCCAAGATTTACCCGCCAGGGGCAGGGTCCAGCGAAGTGCTGAAGCTTTCTTT.

V gene TRBV18 combines with J gene TRBJ2-1; TRBD1 agrees at 7 bases. This CDR3 is built from 15 residues. The V segment lost 4 bases and the J segment 6 bases; nucleotides outside the gene matches: 9. The germline gives CDR1 KGHSH, CDR2 LQKENI. CDR3 coding DNA: TGTGCCAGCTCACTGGGGACAGTGAATGGCAATGAGCAGTTCTTC. This gives the protein CASSLGTVNGNEQFF. The complete variable domain, with remaining parts taken from reference TRBV18 and TRBJ2-1, reads NAGVMQNPRHLVRRRGQEARLRCSPMKGHSHVYWYRQLPEEGLKFMVYLQKENIIDESGMPKERFSAEFPKEGPSILRIQQVVRGDSAAYFCASSLGTVNGNEQFFGPGTRLTVL.

A note on this clone: This CDR3 is also generated by other DNA sequences in the sample. The J gene is TRBJ1-5, the V gene TRBV27; D unclear. V was pared by 3 bases and J by 4 bases, with 7 bases between. Germline loops: CDR1 MNHEY, CDR2 SMNVEV (reference sequence). This CDR3 has 13 residues. The CDR3 region is CASSFRANQPQHF. In DNA form, the CDR3 reads TGTGCCAGCAGTTTTCGAGCTAATCAGCCCCAGCATTTT.

As for this clone: At one end, the junction sequence differs from germline, possibly due to a read error. The V gene is TRBV6-5, the J gene TRBJ2-1, with D unclear. The CDR3 length is 11 residues. CDR1 is MNHEY, CDR2 SVGAGI, per germline. The CDR3 loop reads CASSRDKEQFF. Here the CDR3 DNA reads TGTGCCAGCAGTAGAGACAAGGAGCAGTTCTTC.

This clone is a singleton in its sample. CDR3 DNA sequence: TGTGCCAGCAGTTTAACGTCAGGGGCCCCTAACTATGGCTACACCTTC. Translating gives CASSLTSGAPNYGYTF. The chain combines TRBV28 with TRBJ1-2; TRBD1 is a possible D gene (6 bases). From germline, CDR1 is MDHEN and CDR2 SYDVKM. The CDR3 totals 16 residues. Trimming took 2 bases from V and 0 from J, leaving 13 bases between them.

The chain carries TRBV15 and TRBJ2-1, with 13 positions matching TRBD2. CDR3 length: 16 residues. The junction had 3 bases not matched to a gene; V was cut back by 5 bases and J by 2 bases. CDR1 LNHNV and CDR2 YYDKDF come from the germline V gene (reference sequence). CDR3 amino acids: CATSPTSGRAYNEQFF. The CDR3 nucleotides are TGTGCCACCAGCCCTACTAGCGGGAGGGCCTACAATGAGCAGTTCTTC.

The rearrangement uses TRBV30 and TRBJ1-1; a possible D gene is TRBD1 (5 bases). Trimming took 7 bases from V and 1 from J, leaving 13 bases between them. Germline loops: CDR1 GTSNPN, CDR2 SVGIG (reference sequence). This CDR3 region has 13 residues. The CDR3, as DNA: TGTGCCTCTGCCCGACAGTCGAACACTGAAGCTTTCTTT. Translated, it gives CASARQSNTEAFF. Drawing the rest from reference TRBV30 and TRBJ1-1, the complete variable domain is SQTIHQWPATLVQPVGSPLSLECTVEGTSNPNLYWYRQAAGRGLQLLFYSVGIGQISSEVPQNLSASRPQDRQFILSSKKLLLSDSGFYLCASARQSNTEAFFGQGTRLTVV.

This chain joins TRBV9 and TRBJ2-1; 8 positions agree with TRBD2. V dropped 3 bases and J dropped 0; count of bases not matched to a gene: 11. This CDR3 has 18 amino acids. Germline CDR1 and CDR2: SGDLS and YYNGEE. CDR3 protein: CASSASGSGVSSYNEQFF. The CDR3 bases are TGTGCCAGCAGCGCCTCGGGTAGCGGGGTGAGCTCCTACAATGAGCAGTTCTTC.

A single count supports this clone. The chain recombines TRBV27 with TRBJ2-1; D possibly uses TRBD1 or TRBD2 (5 bases each). Trimming pared 5 bases from V and 10 bases from J, leaving 15 bases between. Germline V gives CDR1 MNHEY, CDR2 SMNVEV (reference sequence). CDR3 size: 13 residues. DNA of the CDR3: TGTGCCAGCAGTGGGACCGGGAACAGAGAGCAGTTCTTC. It is translated as CASSGTGNREQFF.

This clone was found once. The rearrangement links TRBV10-3 to TRBJ1-2; a weak D match, TRBD1 (6 bases). V was cut by 6 bases and J by 4 bases, with 18 bases left in between. CDR1 and CDR2 from the germline V gene are ENHRY and SYGVKD. This CDR3 has 15 amino acids. The CDR3, as DNA: TGTGCCATCAGCCTTGGACAGAAACCAATCTATGGCTACACCTTC. This codes for CAISLGQKPIYGYTF.

J is TRBJ1-1 and V is TRBV5-4; D is unresolved. The CDR3 length is 15 residues. V lost 0 bases and J 4 bases, leaving 13 bases between the germline ends. Germline values: CDR1 SGHNT, CDR2 YYREEE (reference sequence). In DNA, the CDR3 is TGTGCCAGCAGCTTGGTTGGAGTCGGGCGCACTGAAGCTTTCTTT. It yields the protein CASSLVGVGRTEAFF.

V gene TRBV7-2 combines with J gene TRBJ1-2; TRBD1 agrees at 7 bases. The V segment lost 2 bases and the J segment 7 bases; nucleotides outside the gene matches: 7. Germline lookup yields CDR1 SGHTA and CDR2 FQGNSA. There are 14 residues in the CDR3. In DNA, the CDR3 is TGTGCCAGCAGCTTAACGACAGGGACGGTTGGCTACACCTTC. The encoded protein is CASSLTTGTVGYTF.

This rearrangement joins TRBV2 to TRBJ2-2; D gene ambiguous. The germline V and J ends were trimmed by 2 bases and 6 bases, with 10 bases remaining between them. From germline, CDR1 is SNHLY and CDR2 FYNNEI. The CDR3 runs 14 residues. The CDR3 region is CASSEREGSGELFF. The CDR3 DNA is TGTGCCAGCAGTGAAAGAGAAGGGTCCGGGGAGCTGTTTTTT.

This clone was seen a few times. The J gene is TRBJ1-6, the V gene TRBV11-1; 7 nucleotides match TRBD1. Germline trimming cut 5 bases from V and 6 bases from J; bases unmatched to any gene: 4. CDR3 length: 14 amino acids. Per germline, CDR1 SGHAT and CDR2 FQDESV (reference sequence). The CDR3 DNA is TGTGCCAGCAGCCCGGGACAGACTAATTCACCCCTCCACTTT. It is translated as CASSPGQTNSPLHF.

Regarding this clone: Additional DNA sequences in this sample encode the identical CDR3. The chain couples TRBV18 to TRBJ2-5, with D possibly matching TRBD1 (6 bases). Trimming took 3 bases from V and 2 from J, leaving 10 bases between them. Germline V gene sequence: CDR1 KGHSH, CDR2 LQKENI. This CDR3 contains 14 residues. CDR3 nucleotide sequence: TGTGCCAGCTCACCCGCAGGGGCACAAGAGACCCAGTACTTC. It yields the protein CASSPAGAQETQYF.

The chain employs TRBV4-3 and TRBJ1-1; D is possibly TRBD1 (5 bases). Germline CDR1 is LGHNA and CDR2 is YSLEER. V lost 1 base to trimming and J lost 5 bases, with 14 bases between them. The CDR3 sequence is 15 residues long. For the CDR3, the DNA is TGCGCCAGCAGCCAAGCCCCCCACAGGTCGACTGAAGCTTTCTTT. Translating gives CASSQAPHRSTEAFF.

This clone occurred once. V and J are TRBV6-5 and TRBJ1-2; 7 bases are shared with TRBD1. Looked up from germline, CDR1 is MNHEY and CDR2 is SVGAGI. V shed 7 bases and J 8 bases; nucleotides not matched to a gene: 7. The CDR3 sequence is 12 residues long. CDR3 amino acids: CASKKGAGGYTF. The CDR3 coding sequence is TGTGCCAGCAAAAAGGGGGCAGGAGGCTACACCTTC.

This CDR3 is CSAWVPDTQYF. In nucleotides, the CDR3 is TGCAGCGCTTGGGTCCCAGATACGCAGTATTTT. The rearrangement joins TRBV29-1 to TRBJ2-3; D unresolved. There are 11 residues in the CDR3. V dropped 7 bases and J dropped 4 bases, with 9 bases sitting between them. In germline, CDR1 is SQVTM, CDR2 ANQGSEA.